This T cell receptor beta chain was obtained from a study of T cell responses to AZD1222 COVID-19 vaccine. Whole-study results and caveats: With two AZD1222 doses given, Spike-specific TCR breadth and depth both rose.

The assay was immunoSEQ multiplex PCR, and TCRdb's table has in-frame clones only and misses some. Among 150,000 to 200,000 clones, 90% to 95% were seen once, and the ten largest hold over 7.5%. Worth noting for this clone: The antigen is unknown.

This specimen was peripheral blood, taken on day 0 of AZD1222 vaccination. This receptor was identified in an adult in good health.

CDR3 region: CASTRDRVKSDEQYF. CDR3 bases: TGTGCCAGCACCCGGGACAGGGTAAAATCGGACGAGCAGTACTTC. The rearrangement joins TRBV2 to TRBJ2-7, with 9 bases identical to TRBD1. Germline V gene data show CDR1 as SNHLY and CDR2 as FYNNEI. V dropped 7 bases and J dropped 5; count of bases not matched to a gene: 12. The CDR3 covers 15 residues.